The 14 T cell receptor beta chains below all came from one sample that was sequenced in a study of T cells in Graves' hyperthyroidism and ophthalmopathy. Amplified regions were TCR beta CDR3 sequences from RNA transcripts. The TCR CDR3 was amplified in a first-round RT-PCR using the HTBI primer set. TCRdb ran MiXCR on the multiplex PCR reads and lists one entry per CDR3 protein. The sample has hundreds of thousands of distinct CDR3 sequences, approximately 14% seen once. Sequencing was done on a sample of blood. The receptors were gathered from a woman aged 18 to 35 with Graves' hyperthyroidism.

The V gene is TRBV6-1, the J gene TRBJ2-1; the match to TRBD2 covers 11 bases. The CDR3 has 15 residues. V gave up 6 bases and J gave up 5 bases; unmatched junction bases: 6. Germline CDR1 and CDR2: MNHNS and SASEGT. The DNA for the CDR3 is TGTGCCAGCAGAGGCGGGACTAGCGGCGACAATGAGCAGTTCTTC. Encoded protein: CASRGGTSGDNEQFF.

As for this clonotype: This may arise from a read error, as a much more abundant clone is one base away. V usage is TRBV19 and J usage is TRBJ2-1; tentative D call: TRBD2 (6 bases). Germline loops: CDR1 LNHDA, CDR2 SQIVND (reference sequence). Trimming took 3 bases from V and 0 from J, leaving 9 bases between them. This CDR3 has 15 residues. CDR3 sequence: CASSMVGSSYNEQFF. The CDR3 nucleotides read TGTGCCAGTAGTATGGTCGGGAGCTCCTACAATGAGCAGTTCTTC.

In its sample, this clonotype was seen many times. DNA for the CDR3: TGTGCCAGCAGCGGACGGGGGGGCACAGATACGCAGTATTTT. This gives the protein CASSGRGGTDTQYF. V gene TRBV7-9 combines with J gene TRBJ2-3; 7 bases align to TRBD2. The CDR3 extends over 14 amino acids. Per the germline V gene, CDR1 is SEHNR and CDR2 is FQNEAQ (reference sequence). V gave up 5 bases and J gave up 1 base; unmatched junction bases: 3.

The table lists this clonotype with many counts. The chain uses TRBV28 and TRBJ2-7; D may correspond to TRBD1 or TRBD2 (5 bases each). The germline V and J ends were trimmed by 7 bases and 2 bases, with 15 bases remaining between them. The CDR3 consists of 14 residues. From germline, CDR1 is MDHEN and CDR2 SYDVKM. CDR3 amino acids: CASTHRDRPYEQYF. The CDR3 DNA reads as TGTGCCAGCACTCACCGGGACCGCCCCTACGAGCAGTACTTC.

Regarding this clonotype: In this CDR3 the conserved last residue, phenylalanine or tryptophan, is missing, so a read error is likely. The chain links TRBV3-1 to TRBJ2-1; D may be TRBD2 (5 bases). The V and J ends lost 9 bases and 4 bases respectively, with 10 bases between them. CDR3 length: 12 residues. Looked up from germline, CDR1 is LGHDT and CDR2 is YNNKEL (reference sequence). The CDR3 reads CASTSGYNEQFL. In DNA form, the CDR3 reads TGTGCCAGTACGAGCGGTTACAATGAGCAGTTCCTC.

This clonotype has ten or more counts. DNA of the CDR3: TGTGCCAGCAGCTTCCGGCCCCCTTCAGAGACCCAGTACTTC. Its protein product is CASSFRPPSETQYF. The chain couples TRBV7-2 to TRBJ2-5; D not resolved. Germline V gene data show CDR1 as SGHTA and CDR2 as FQGNSA. This CDR3 spans 14 amino acids. V shed 3 bases and J shed 4 bases, with 12 bases lying between them.

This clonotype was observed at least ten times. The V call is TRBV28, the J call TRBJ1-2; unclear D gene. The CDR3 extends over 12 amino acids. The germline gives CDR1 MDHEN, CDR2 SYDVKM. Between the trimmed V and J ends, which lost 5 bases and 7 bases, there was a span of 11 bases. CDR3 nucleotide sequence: TGTGCCAGCAGTAACCCCGCTAGTGGCTACACCTTC. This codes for CASSNPASGYTF.

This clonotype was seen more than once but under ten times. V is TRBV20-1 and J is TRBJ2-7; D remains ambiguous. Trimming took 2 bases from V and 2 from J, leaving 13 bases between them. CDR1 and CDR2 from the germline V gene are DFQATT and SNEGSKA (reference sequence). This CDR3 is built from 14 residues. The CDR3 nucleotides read TGCAGTGCTAGACAGGACCCCCTGACCTACGAGCAGTACTTC. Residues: CSARQDPLTYEQYF.

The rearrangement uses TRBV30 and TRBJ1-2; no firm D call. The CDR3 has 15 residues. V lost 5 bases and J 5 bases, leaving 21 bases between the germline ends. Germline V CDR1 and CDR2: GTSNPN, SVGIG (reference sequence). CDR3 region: CAWGIKGPPRYGYTF. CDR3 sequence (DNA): TGTGCCTGGGGGATAAAGGGCCCGCCGCGGTATGGCTACACCTTC.

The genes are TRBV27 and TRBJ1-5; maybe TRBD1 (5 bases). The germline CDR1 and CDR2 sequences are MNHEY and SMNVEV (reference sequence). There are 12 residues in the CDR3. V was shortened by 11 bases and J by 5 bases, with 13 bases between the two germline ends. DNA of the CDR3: TGTGCCTGCATCAGGGTATATCAGCCCCAGCATTTT. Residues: CACIRVYQPQHF.

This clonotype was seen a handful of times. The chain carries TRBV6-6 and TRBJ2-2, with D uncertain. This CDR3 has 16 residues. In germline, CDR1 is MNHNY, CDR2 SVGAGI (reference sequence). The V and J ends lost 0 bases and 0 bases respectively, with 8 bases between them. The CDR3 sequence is CASSYSARPNTGELFF. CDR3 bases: TGTGCCAGCAGTTACTCAGCCAGGCCGAACACCGGGGAGCTGTTTTTT.

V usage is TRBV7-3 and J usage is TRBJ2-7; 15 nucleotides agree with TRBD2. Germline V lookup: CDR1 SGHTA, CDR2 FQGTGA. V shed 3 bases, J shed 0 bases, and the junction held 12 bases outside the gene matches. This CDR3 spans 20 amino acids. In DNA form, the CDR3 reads TGTGCCAGCAGCTTCTCCGGGACTAGCGGGAGGACCCCCCTCTCCTACGAGCAGTACTTC. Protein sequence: CASSFSGTSGRTPLSYEQYF.

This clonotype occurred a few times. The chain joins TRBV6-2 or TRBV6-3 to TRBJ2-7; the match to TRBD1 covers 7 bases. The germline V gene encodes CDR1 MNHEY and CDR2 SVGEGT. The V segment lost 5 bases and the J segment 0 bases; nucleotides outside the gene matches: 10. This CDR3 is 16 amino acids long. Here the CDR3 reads CASSGRQGRSSYEQYF. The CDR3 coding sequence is TGTGCCAGCAGTGGAAGACAGGGCAGGAGCTCCTACGAGCAGTACTTC.

This chain's CDR3 is CSAKAGGGYQETQYF. For the CDR3, the DNA is TGCAGTGCTAAGGCGGGAGGGGGATACCAAGAGACCCAGTACTTC. The chain links TRBV20-1 to TRBJ2-5; the match to TRBD2 covers 9 bases. The CDR3 totals 15 residues. Trimming at V came to 4 bases and at J to 0 bases, leaving 6 bases not matched to a gene. Looked up from germline, CDR1 is DFQATT and CDR2 is SNEGSKA (reference sequence).